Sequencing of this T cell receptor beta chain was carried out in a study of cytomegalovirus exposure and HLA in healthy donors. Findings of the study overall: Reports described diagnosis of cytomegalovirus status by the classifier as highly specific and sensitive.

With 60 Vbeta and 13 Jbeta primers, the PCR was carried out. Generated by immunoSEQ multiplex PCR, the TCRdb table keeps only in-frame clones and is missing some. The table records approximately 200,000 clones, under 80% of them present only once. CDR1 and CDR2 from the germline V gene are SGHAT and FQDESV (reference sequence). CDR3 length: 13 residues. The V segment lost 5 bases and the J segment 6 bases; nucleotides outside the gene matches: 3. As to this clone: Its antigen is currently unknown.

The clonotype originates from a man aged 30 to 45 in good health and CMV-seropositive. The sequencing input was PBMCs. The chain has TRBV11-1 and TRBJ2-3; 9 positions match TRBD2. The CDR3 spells CASSKREVDTQYF. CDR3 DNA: TGTGCCAGCAGCAAGCGGGAGGTTGATACGCAGTATTTT. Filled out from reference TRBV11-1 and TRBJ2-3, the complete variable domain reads EAEVAQSPRYKITEKSQAVAFWCDPISGHATLYWYRQILGQGPELLVQFQDESVVDDSQLPKDRFSAERLKGVDSTLKIQPAELGDSAMYLCASSKREVDTQYFGPGTRLTVL.